Each of the 28 T cell receptor beta chains below was sequenced from the same sample in a study of OX40 agonist ivuxolimab in advanced cancers. Data came from immunoSEQ multiplex PCR; TCRdb stores just in-frame clones and leaves some out. The repertoire holds over 20,000 clones, with approximately 80% as singletons. Material: CD4+ or CD8+ T cells sorted from blood, obtained in a trial of the OX40 agonist ivuxolimab. These receptors were taken from an adult with an advanced solid tumor such as melanoma, head and neck, liver or kidney cancer.

The V call is TRBV19, the J call TRBJ1-1; D not resolved. Trimming took 1 base from V and 8 from J, leaving 11 bases between them. The CDR3 extends over 13 amino acids. CDR1 LNHDA and CDR2 SQIVND come from the germline V gene (reference sequence). DNA for the CDR3: TGTGCCAGTAGTATAGCCAGTGGAGGGGAAGCTTTCTTT. Translating gives CASSIASGGEAFF.

The chain uses TRBV11-2 and TRBJ2-5; D is ambiguous. The germline gives CDR1 SGHAT, CDR2 FQNNGV. The V and J ends lost 4 bases and 2 bases respectively, with 14 bases between them. This CDR3 has 15 amino acids. The CDR3 DNA reads as TGTGCCAGCAGCTCAACAGACACGTTTCAAGAGACCCAGTACTTC. Encoded protein: CASSSTDTFQETQYF.

The CDR3 region has the DNA TGTGCCAGCAGTTTTATACTAGCGGGGGGCCTTAGCACAGATACGCAGTATTTT. Its protein product is CASSFILAGGLSTDTQYF. The rearrangement joins TRBV27 to TRBJ2-3; 12 positions match TRBD2. The V gene end was trimmed by 3 bases and the J gene end by 0 bases; junction bases not matched to a gene: 7. The CDR3 extends over 18 amino acids. CDR1 and CDR2 from the germline V gene are MNHEY and SMNVEV (reference sequence).

The V call is TRBV27, the J call TRBJ2-2; possibly TRBD1 for D (5 bases). The germline V gene encodes CDR1 MNHEY and CDR2 SMNVEV (reference sequence). V was cut by 1 base and J by 13 bases, with 16 bases left in between. The CDR3 has 14 amino acids. The DNA of the CDR3 is TGTGCCAGCAGTTTATTTGCAGGGCCCAAGCGGCTGTTTTTT. It codes for CASSLFAGPKRLFF.

The chain carries TRBV5-1 and TRBJ2-1; no definite D call. CDR1 and CDR2 (germline): SGHRS, YFSETQ. V lost 5 bases and J lost 2, with 17 bases in between. The CDR3 totals 16 residues. CDR3 DNA: TGCGCCAGCAGACGTTCCCCAGGAGCAACCTACAATGAGCAGTTCTTC. Protein sequence: CASRRSPGATYNEQFF.

The chain couples TRBV5-1 to TRBJ1-2; D is ambiguous. The CDR3 runs 13 residues. Germline CDR1 and CDR2: SGHRS and YFSETQ. V was cut by 0 bases and J by 2 bases, with 5 bases left in between. CDR3 in DNA: TGCGCCAGCAGCTTGGAGGGAAACTATGGCTACACCTTC. Protein product: CASSLEGNYGYTF. Drawing the rest from reference TRBV5-1 and TRBJ1-2, the complete variable domain is KAGVTQTPRYLIKTRGQQVTLSCSPISGHRSVSWYQQTPGQGLQFLFEYFSETQRNKGNFPGRFSGRQFSNSRSEMNVSTLELGDSALYLCASSLEGNYGYTFGSGTRLTVV.

The chain uses TRBV7-9 and TRBJ1-4; D is perhaps TRBD1 (5 bases). The germline V gene has CDR1 SEHNR and CDR2 FQNEAQ (reference sequence). The germline V and J ends were trimmed by 5 bases and 0 bases, with 13 bases remaining between them. The CDR3 length is 16 residues. The CDR3 DNA is TGTGCCAGCAGCCCCGGACCGGGGGCAACTAATGAAAAACTGTTTTTT. It yields the protein CASSPGPGATNEKLFF. The whole variable domain, filled in from reference TRBV7-9 and TRBJ1-4, reads DTGVSQNPRHKITKRGQNVTFRCDPISEHNRLYWYRQTLGQGPEFLTYFQNEAQLEKSRLLSDRFSAERPKGSFSTLEIQRTEQGDSAMYLCASSPGPGATNEKLFFGSGTQLSVL.

The rearrangement joins TRBV27 to TRBJ2-7; a weak D match, TRBD2 (6 bases). V shed 0 bases and J shed 2 bases, with 8 bases lying between them. This CDR3 has 14 amino acids. Germline loops: CDR1 MNHEY, CDR2 SMNVEV (reference sequence). CDR3 sequence: CASSLSGGTYEQYF. The CDR3, as DNA: TGTGCCAGCAGTTTATCGGGCGGGACCTACGAGCAGTACTTC.

The rearrangement links TRBV7-6 to TRBJ2-2; TRBD1 matches 9 bases. J was trimmed by 7 bases and V by 2 bases; bases with no gene match: 23. The CDR3 runs 21 residues. CDR1 is SGHVS and CDR2 is FNYEAQ in the germline V gene. CDR3 coding DNA: TGTGCCAGCAGCTTAATTGCCACCCCCTACGCTACGGGACAGGGTTTCGGGGAGCTGTTTTTT. Translated: CASSLIATPYATGQGFGELFF.

The V and J genes are TRBV13 and TRBJ1-1; D uncertain. CDR3 size: 13 residues. V was pared by 5 bases and J by 3 bases, with 10 bases between. The germline V gene encodes CDR1 PRHDT and CDR2 FYEKMQ (reference sequence). CDR3 bases: TGTGCCAGCAGCCAGAATACGGACACTGAAGCTTTCTTT. It yields the protein CASSQNTDTEAFF. Filled out from reference TRBV13 and TRBJ1-1, the complete variable domain reads AAGVIQSPRHLIKEKRETATLKCYPIPRHDTVYWYQQGPGQDPQFLISFYEKMQSDKGSIPDRFSAQQFSDYHSELNMSSLELGDSALYFCASSQNTDTEAFFGQGTRLTVV.

The chain is built from TRBV11-2 and TRBJ1-2; D call uncertain. Germline CDR1 is SGHAT and CDR2 is FQNNGV. This CDR3 is 13 amino acids long. The V gene lost 5 bases and the J gene lost 6 bases, with 13 bases spanning the gap. The CDR3 sequence is CASSKEDGDGYTF. The DNA for the CDR3 is TGTGCCAGCAGCAAAGAAGATGGGGATGGCTACACCTTC.

The chain recombines TRBV6-5 with TRBJ1-1; a weak D match, TRBD1 (5 bases). The CDR3 sequence is 13 residues long. V was trimmed by 0 bases and J by 4 bases, leaving 6 bases between them. Germline CDR1 reads MNHEY; CDR2 reads SVGAGI. This CDR3 is CASSYSRGTEAFF. The CDR3 DNA reads as TGTGCCAGCAGTTACTCAAGGGGCACTGAAGCTTTCTTT.

This clone has just one count. The gene calls are TRBV19 and TRBJ2-5; 7 positions agree with TRBD1. J lost 2 bases, V lost 6 bases, and 9 bases had no gene match. The CDR3 is 15 amino acids. CDR1 is LNHDA, CDR2 SQIVND, per germline (reference sequence). DNA of the CDR3: TGTGCCAGTAGGAAAGGGACAGACGAACAAGAGACCCAGTACTTC. Protein sequence: CASRKGTDEQETQYF. The entire variable domain, with the rest obtained from reference TRBV19 and TRBJ2-5, is as follows: DGGITQSPKYLFRKEGQNVTLSCEQNLNHDAMYWYRQDPGQGLRLIYYSQIVNDFQKGDIAEGYSVSREKKESFPLTVTSAQKNPTAFYLCASRKGTDEQETQYFGPGTRLLVL.

The chain uses TRBV6-5 and TRBJ2-7, with D perhaps TRBD2 (6 bases). Germline CDR1 is MNHEY and CDR2 is SVGAGI. Trimming took off 8 bases at V and 5 bases at J, with 16 bases between the two ends. The CDR3 contains 13 residues. The CDR3 reads CASSEGSFHEQYF. Here the CDR3 DNA reads TGTGCCAGCTCGGAGGGTTCTTTCCACGAGCAGTACTTC.

This clone is classed as medium-sized. The rearrangement uses TRBV5-5 and TRBJ1-3; 7 bases agree with TRBD1. V lost 0 bases and J lost 7; bases outside the gene matches: 16. The CDR3 is 18 residues long. CDR1 is SGHKS and CDR2 is YYEKEE in the germline V gene (reference sequence). The CDR3 region is CASSLVASPPTGMNTIYF. CDR3 sequence (DNA): TGTGCCAGCAGCTTGGTTGCTTCCCCACCGACAGGGATGAACACCATATATTTT.

The chain links TRBV9 to TRBJ1-4; D is undetermined. Per the germline V gene, CDR1 is SGDLS and CDR2 is YYNGEE. This CDR3 has 14 amino acids. V gave up 0 bases and J gave up 3 bases, with 6 bases separating them. For the CDR3, the DNA is TGTGCCAGCAGCGTAGAGGGCTCTAATGAAAAACTGTTTTTT. Amino acid sequence: CASSVEGSNEKLFF.

The rearrangement joins TRBV10-3 to TRBJ1-1; TRBD1 agrees at 7 bases. Losses at the gene ends were 3 bases for V and 0 bases for J; bases not matched to a gene: 1. Germline V lookup: CDR1 ENHRY, CDR2 SYGVKD. This CDR3 comprises 14 residues. CDR3 residues: CAISDQGVNTEAFF. CDR3 nucleotides: TGTGCCATCAGTGACCAGGGGGTGAACACTGAAGCTTTCTTT.

The DNA for the CDR3 is TGTGCCAGCAGCGTAGCAGGGACAGAGAACACCGGGGAGCTGTTTTTT. Its protein is CASSVAGTENTGELFF. V is TRBV9 and J is TRBJ2-2; 7 bases agree with TRBD1. The CDR3 has 16 residues. V trimming: 0 bases; J trimming: 1 base; junction bases outside the gene matches: 3. CDR1 is SGDLS and CDR2 is YYNGEE in the germline V gene.

The chain combines TRBV27 with TRBJ1-1; D is undetermined. The germline V gene has CDR1 MNHEY and CDR2 SMNVEV (reference sequence). Trimming took off 2 bases at V and 1 base at J, with 5 bases between the two ends. The CDR3 extends over 13 amino acids. The CDR3 nucleotides read TGTGCCAGCAGTTTAATGACGAACACTGAAGCTTTCTTT. This gives the protein CASSLMTNTEAFF.

The chain uses TRBV6-5 and TRBJ1-1, with unresolved D. Germline V gene data show CDR1 as MNHEY and CDR2 as SVGAGI. Trimming pared 10 bases from V and 6 bases from J, leaving 12 bases between. This CDR3 has 11 amino acids. CDR3 amino acids: CATIGFPEAFF. CDR3 coding DNA: TGTGCCACCATAGGTTTCCCTGAAGCTTTCTTT.

About this clone itself: Sequence at one end of the junction differs from germline and may be a read error. The chain links TRBV6-6 to TRBJ1-1; possibly TRBD1 for D (6 bases). Looked up from germline, CDR1 is MNHNY and CDR2 is SVGAGI (reference sequence). The CDR3 is 16 amino acids. In DNA form, the CDR3 reads TGTGCCAGCAGTGACTCTAACAGGGAAGGACTGGATGAAGCTTTCTTT. Translated: CASSDSNREGLDEAFF.

The sample holds a few counts of this clone. The chain combines TRBV4-1 with TRBJ1-2; TRBD1 aligns across 7 bases. CDR1 and CDR2 (germline): MGHRA, YSYEKL. J was trimmed by 6 bases and V by 1 base; bases with no gene match: 11. The CDR3 length is 16 residues. The CDR3 region has the DNA TGCGCCAGCAGCCAAGCCAGGGGGTCCTCCATCCATGGCTACACCTTC. Translated: CASSQARGSSIHGYTF.

The CDR3 nucleotides are TGTGCCAGCAGCCCGAAGGGACCGCTGAACACTGAAGCTTTCTTT. This encodes CASSPKGPLNTEAFF. The chain combines TRBV11-2 with TRBJ1-1; possible D gene TRBD1, 5 bases. The V gene lost 5 bases and the J gene lost 0 bases, with 13 bases spanning the gap. The CDR3 totals 15 residues. Germline CDR1 SGHAT, CDR2 FQNNGV.

The V gene is TRBV7-2, the J gene TRBJ2-3; D not certain. Trimming took 2 bases from V and 2 from J, leaving 11 bases between them. The CDR3 sequence is 15 residues long. Germline CDR1 is SGHTA and CDR2 is FQGNSA. The CDR3 region is CASSLPVILTDTQYF. CDR3 DNA: TGTGCCAGCAGCTTACCCGTCATACTCACAGATACGCAGTATTTT.

This chain uses TRBV7-9 with TRBJ2-3; 10 bases line up with TRBD1. V was clipped by 8 bases and J by 0 bases; unmatched bases: 5. CDR1 and CDR2 (germline): SEHNR, FQNEAQ (reference sequence). The CDR3 is 15 amino acids. The CDR3 nucleotides read TGTGCCAGCCCCTCGGACAGGGGGAGCACAGATACGCAGTATTTT. Its translation is CASPSDRGSTDTQYF.

The chain couples TRBV9 to TRBJ2-5; D is perhaps TRBD1 (5 bases). Germline-derived CDR1 and CDR2 are SGDLS and YYNGEE. The CDR3 runs 14 residues. V was pared by 0 bases and J by 5 bases, with 11 bases between. The CDR3 protein is CASSVGRGGETQYF. DNA for the CDR3: TGTGCCAGCAGCGTAGGAAGGGGTGGGGAGACCCAGTACTTC.

The count of this clone is one. Its ends do not fully match the called genes, so a read error is possible. The chain uses TRBV4-1 and TRBJ2-1; D remains unclear. The CDR3 is 16 residues long. Germline-derived CDR1 and CDR2 are MGHRA and YSYEKL. The CDR3 bases are TGCGCCAGCAACCAAGAGTTTTCATCCGGCGGCAATGAGCAGTTCTTC. It codes for CASNQEFSSGGNEQFF.

The genes are TRBV10-3 and TRBJ1-2, with D perhaps matching TRBD1 (6 bases). Germline V gives CDR1 ENHRY, CDR2 SYGVKD. V lost 2 bases to trimming and J lost 4 bases, with 11 bases between them. The CDR3 is 14 amino acids. CDR3 nucleotide sequence: TGTGCCATCAGTGAGAAGGGACACGTCTATGGCTACACCTTC. Translating gives CAISEKGHVYGYTF.